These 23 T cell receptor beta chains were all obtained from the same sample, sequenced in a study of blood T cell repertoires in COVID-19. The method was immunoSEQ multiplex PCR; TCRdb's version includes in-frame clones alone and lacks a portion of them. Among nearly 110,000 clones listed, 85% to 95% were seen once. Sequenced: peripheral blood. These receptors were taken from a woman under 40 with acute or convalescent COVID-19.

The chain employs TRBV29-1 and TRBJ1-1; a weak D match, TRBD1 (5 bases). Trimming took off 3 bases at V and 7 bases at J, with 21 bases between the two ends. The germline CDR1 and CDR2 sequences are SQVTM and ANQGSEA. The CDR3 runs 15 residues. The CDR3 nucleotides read TGCAGCGTTGACCAGGGCGACCCTCCCCCTTATGAAGCTTTCTTT. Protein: CSVDQGDPPPYEAFF. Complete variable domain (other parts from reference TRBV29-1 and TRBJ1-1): SAVISQKPSRDICQRGTSLTIQCQVDSQVTMMFWYRQQPGQSLTLIATANQGSEATYESGFVIDKFPISRPNLTFSTLTVSNMSPEDSSIYLCSVDQGDPPPYEAFFGQGTRLTVV.

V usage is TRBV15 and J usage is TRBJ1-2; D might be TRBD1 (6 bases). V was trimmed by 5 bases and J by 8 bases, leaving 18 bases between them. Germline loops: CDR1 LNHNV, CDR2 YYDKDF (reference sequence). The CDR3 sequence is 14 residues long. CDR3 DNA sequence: TGTGCCACCAGCCTTCTGGGGACACCAAGAGGCTACACCTTC. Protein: CATSLLGTPRGYTF.

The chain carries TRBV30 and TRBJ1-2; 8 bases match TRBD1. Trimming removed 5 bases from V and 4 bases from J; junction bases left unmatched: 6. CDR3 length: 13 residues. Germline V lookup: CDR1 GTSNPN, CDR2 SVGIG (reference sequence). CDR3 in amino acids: CAWGGGTGYGYTF. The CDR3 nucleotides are TGTGCCTGGGGGGGTGGGACAGGCTATGGCTACACCTTC. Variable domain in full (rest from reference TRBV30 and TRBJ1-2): SQTIHQWPATLVQPVGSPLSLECTVEGTSNPNLYWYRQAAGRGLQLLFYSVGIGQISSEVPQNLSASRPQDRQFILSSKKLLLSDSGFYLCAWGGGTGYGYTFGSGTRLTVV.

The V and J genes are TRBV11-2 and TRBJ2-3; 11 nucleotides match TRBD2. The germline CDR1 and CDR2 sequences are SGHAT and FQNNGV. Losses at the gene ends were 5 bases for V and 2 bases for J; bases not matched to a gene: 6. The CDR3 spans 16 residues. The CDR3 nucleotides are TGTGCCAGCAGCCGGGGACTAGCGGCTCTCACAGATACGCAGTATTTT. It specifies CASSRGLAALTDTQYF.

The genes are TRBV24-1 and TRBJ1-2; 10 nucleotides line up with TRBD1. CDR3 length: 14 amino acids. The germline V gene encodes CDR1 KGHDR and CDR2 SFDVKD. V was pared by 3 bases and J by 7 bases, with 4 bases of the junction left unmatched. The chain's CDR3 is CATSDLDRGSGYTF. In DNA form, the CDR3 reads TGTGCCACCAGTGATCTGGACAGGGGGTCTGGCTACACCTTC.

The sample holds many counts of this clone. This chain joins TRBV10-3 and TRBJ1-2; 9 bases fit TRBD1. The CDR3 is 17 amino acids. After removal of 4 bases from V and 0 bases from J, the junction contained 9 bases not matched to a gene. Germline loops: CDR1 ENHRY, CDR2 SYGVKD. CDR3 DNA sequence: TGTGCCATCAGTGGGGGACAGGGTCCTAACTCTAACTATGGCTACACCTTC. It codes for CAISGGQGPNSNYGYTF.

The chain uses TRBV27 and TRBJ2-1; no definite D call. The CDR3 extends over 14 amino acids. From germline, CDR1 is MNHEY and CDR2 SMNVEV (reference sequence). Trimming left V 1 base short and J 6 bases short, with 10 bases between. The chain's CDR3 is CASSLFGRSNEQFF. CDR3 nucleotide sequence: TGTGCCAGCAGTTTATTTGGGCGCAGCAATGAGCAGTTCTTC.

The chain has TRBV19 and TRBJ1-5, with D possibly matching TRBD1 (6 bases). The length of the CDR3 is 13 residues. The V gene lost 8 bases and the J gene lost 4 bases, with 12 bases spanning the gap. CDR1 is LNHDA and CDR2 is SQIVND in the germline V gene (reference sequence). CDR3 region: CASSTTGNQPQHF. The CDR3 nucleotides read TGTGCCAGTTCTACTACAGGGAATCAGCCCCAGCATTTT.

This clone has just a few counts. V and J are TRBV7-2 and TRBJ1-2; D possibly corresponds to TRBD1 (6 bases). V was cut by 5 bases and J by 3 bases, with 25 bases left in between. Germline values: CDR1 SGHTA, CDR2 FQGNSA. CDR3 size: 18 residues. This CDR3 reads CASSPRTPGGVGYYGYTF. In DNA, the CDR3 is TGTGCCAGCAGCCCCCGTACCCCGGGGGGCGTGGGGTACTATGGCTACACCTTC.

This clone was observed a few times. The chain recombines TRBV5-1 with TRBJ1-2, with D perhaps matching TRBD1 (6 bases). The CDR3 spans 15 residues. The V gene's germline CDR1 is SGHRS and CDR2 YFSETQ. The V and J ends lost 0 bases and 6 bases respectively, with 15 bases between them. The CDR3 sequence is CASSLAVAGDNGYTF. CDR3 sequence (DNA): TGCGCCAGCAGCTTGGCCGTGGCAGGGGATAATGGCTACACCTTC.

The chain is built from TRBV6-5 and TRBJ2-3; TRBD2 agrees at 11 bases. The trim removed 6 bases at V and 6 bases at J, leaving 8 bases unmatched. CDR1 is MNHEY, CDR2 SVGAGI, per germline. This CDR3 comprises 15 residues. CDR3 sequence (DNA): TGTGCCAGCAGAGACTCTAGCGGGGGGTCGGATACGCAGTATTTT. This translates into CASRDSSGGSDTQYF.

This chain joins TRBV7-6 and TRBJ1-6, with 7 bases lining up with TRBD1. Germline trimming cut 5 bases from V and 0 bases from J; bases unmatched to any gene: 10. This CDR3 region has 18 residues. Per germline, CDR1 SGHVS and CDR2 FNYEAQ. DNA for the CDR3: TGTGCCAGCAGCCCGACCGCGGGACAGAGCTCCTATAATTCACCCCTCCACTTT. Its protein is CASSPTAGQSSYNSPLHF.

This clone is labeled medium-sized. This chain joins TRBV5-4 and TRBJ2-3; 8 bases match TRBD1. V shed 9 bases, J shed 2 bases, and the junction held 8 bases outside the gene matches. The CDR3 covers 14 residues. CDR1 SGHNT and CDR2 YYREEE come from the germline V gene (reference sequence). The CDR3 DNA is TGTGCCACCAAGGGACAGGCGTACACAGATACGCAGTATTTT. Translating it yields CATKGQAYTDTQYF.

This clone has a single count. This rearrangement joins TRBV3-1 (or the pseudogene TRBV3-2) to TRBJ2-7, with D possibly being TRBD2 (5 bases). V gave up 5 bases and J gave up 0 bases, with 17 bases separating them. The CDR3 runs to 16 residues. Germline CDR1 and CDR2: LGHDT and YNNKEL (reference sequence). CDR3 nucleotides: TGTGCCAGCAGCTCTAACCTAGCAGAAGCCTCCTACGAGCAGTACTTC. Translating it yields CASSSNLAEASYEQYF.

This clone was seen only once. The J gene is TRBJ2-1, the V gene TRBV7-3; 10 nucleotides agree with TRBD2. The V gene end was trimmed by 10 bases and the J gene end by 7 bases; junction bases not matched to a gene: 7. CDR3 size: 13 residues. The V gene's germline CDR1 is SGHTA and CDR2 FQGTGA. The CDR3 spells CATGASGGNEQFF. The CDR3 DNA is TGTGCCACCGGGGCTAGCGGGGGTAATGAGCAGTTCTTC.

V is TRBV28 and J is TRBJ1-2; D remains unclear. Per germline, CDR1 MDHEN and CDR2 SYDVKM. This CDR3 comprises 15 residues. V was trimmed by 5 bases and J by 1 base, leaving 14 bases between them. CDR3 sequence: CASSQLEALNYGYTF. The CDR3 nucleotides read TGTGCCAGCAGTCAGCTTGAGGCTCTTAACTATGGCTACACCTTC.

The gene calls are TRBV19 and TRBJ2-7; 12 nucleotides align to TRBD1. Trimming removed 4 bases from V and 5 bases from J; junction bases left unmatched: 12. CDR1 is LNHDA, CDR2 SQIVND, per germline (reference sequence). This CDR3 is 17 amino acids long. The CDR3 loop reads CASSTGPGQGAFNEQYF. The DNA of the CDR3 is TGTGCCAGTAGTACGGGCCCGGGACAGGGGGCGTTCAACGAGCAGTACTTC. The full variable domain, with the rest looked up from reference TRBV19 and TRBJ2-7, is DGGITQSPKYLFRKEGQNVTLSCEQNLNHDAMYWYRQDPGQGLRLIYYSQIVNDFQKGDIAEGYSVSREKKESFPLTVTSAQKNPTAFYLCASSTGPGQGAFNEQYFGPGTRLTVT.

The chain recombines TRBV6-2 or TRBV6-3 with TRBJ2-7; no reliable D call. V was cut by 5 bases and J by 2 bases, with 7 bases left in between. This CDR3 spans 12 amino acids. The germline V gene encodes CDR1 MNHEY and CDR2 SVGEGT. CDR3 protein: CASSDNTYEQYF. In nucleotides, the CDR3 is TGTGCCAGCAGTGACAATACCTACGAGCAGTACTTC.

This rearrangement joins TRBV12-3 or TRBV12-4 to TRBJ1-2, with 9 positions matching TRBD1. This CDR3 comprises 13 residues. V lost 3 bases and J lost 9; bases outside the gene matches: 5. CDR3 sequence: CASSLGQGLSYTF. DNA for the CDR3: TGTGCCAGCAGTTTGGGACAGGGCCTGAGCTACACCTTC.

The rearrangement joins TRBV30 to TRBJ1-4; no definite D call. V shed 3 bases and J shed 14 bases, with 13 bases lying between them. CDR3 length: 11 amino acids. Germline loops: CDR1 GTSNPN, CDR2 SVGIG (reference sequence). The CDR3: CAWSLPSRLFF. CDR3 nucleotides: TGTGCCTGGAGCCTGCCGTCGAGGCTGTTTTTT.

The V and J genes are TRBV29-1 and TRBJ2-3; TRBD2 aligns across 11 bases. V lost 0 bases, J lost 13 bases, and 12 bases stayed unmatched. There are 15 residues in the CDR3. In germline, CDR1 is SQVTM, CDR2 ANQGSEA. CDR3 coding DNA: TGCAGCGTTGAAGACCTGACTAGCGGGGACGACTGGGAGTATTTT. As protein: CSVEDLTSGDDWEYF.

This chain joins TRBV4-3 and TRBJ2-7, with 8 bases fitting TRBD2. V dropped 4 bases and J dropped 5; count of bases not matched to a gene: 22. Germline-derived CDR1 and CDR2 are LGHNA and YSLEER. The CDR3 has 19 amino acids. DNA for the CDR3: TGCGCCAGCAGCCGAGAAGCGGGAGCGCGATCTCAAATCAACGACGAGCAGTACTTC. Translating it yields CASSREAGARSQINDEQYF.

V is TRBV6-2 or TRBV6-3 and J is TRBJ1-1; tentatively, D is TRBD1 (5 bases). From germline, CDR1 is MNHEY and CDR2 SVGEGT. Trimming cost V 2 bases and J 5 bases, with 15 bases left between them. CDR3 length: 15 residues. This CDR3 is CASSYTVGGATEAFF. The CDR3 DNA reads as TGTGCCAGCAGTTACACTGTCGGTGGGGCGACTGAAGCTTTCTTT.